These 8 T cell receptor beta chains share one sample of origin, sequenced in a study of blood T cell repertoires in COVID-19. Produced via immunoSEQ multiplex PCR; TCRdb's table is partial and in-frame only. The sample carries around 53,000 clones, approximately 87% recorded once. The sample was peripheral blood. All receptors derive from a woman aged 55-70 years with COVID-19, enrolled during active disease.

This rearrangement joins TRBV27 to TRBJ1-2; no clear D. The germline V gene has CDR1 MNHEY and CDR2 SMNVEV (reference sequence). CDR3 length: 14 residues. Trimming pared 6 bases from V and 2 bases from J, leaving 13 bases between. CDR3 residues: CASSRSFSNYGYTF. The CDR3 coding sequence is TGTGCCAGCAGCAGAAGTTTCTCAAACTATGGCTACACCTTC.

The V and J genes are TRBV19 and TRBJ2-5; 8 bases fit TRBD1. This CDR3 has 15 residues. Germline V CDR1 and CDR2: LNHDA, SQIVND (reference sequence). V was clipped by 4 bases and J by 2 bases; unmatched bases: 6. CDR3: CASSKDRAFQETQYF. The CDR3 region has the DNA TGTGCCAGTAGTAAGGACAGGGCCTTTCAAGAGACCCAGTACTTC.

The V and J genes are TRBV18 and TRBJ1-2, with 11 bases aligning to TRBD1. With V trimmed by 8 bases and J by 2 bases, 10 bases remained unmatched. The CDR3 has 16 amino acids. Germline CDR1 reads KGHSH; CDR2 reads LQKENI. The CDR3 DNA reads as TGTGCCAGCACTCTAGGGACAGGGGGACCAAACTATGGCTACACCTTC. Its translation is CASTLGTGGPNYGYTF.

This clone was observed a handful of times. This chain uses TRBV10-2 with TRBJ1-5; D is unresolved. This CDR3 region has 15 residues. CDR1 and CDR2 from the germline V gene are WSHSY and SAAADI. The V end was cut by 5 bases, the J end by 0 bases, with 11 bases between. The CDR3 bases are TGCGCCAGCAGTCCTCCACAGATTAGCAATCAGCCCCAGCATTTT. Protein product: CASSPPQISNQPQHF.

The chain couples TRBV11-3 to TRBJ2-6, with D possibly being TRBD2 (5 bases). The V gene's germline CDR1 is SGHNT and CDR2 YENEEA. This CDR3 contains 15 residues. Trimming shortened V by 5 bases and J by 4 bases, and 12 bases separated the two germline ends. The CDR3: CASSHLGAGANVLTF. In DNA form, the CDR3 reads TGTGCCAGCAGCCACCTGGGAGCCGGGGCCAACGTCCTGACTTTC.

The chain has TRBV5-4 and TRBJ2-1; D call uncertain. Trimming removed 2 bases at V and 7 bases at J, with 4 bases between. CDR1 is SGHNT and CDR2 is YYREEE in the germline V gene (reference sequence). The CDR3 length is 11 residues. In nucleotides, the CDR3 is TGTGCCAGCAGCTTCAATAATGAGCAGTTCTTC. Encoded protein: CASSFNNEQFF.

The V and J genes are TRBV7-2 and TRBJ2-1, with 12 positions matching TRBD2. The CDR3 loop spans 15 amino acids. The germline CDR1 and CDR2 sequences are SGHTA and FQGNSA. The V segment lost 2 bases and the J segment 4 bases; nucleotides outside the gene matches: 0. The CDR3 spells CASSLTSGGYNEQFF. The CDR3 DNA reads TGTGCCAGCAGCTTAACTAGCGGGGGGTACAATGAGCAGTTCTTC.

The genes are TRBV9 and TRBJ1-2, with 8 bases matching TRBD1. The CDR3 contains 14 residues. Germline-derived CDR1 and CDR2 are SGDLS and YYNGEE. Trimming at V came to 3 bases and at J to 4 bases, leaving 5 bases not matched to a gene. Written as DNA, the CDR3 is TGTGCCAGCAGCGCACAGGGGGGCGCCTATGGCTACACCTTC. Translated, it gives CASSAQGGAYGYTF.